This T cell receptor (beta chain) was profiled in a study of response to subunit inactivated influenza vaccine. Study-level results: The authors put forward the suggestion that each seasonal influenza vaccination may bring in only a limited number of new T cells.

The CDR3 is made up of 15 amino acids. Germline CDR1 is LNHDA and CDR2 is SQIVND (reference sequence). Trimming pared 5 bases from V and 3 bases from J, leaving 13 bases between. Each CDR3 protein gets one entry after TCRdb re-called the RT-PCR reads with MiXCR. The sample contains about 180,000 distinct CDR3 sequences, 9.2% of which appear only once. This clonotype came up many times. Its antigen is unidentified. The specimen comprised non-naive T cells sorted from PBMCs, sampled on the day of vaccination. The gene calls are TRBV19 and TRBJ1-4; no reliable D call. This receptor was identified in a man aged 50-59 years who received an inactivated influenza vaccine. As DNA, the CDR3 is TGTGCCAGTAGTTATCGACGGCGACCTAATGAAAAACTGTTTTTT. This encodes CASSYRRRPNEKLFF.